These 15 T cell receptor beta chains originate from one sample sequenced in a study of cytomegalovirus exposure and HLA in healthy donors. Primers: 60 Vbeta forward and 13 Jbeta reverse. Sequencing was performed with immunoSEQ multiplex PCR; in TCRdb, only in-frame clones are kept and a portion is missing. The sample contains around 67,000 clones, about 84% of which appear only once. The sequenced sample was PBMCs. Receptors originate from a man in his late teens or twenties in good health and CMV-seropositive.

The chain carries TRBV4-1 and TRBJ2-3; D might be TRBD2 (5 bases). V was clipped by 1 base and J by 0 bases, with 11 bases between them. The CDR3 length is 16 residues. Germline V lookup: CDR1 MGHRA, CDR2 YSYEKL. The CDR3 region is CASSQGRDTSTDTQYF. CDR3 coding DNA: TGCGCCAGCAGCCAAGGCCGGGATACTAGCACAGATACGCAGTATTTT.

The CDR3 bases are TGTGCCAGTAGTAGGACTAGCGGGAGTCTCGACGAGCAGTACTTC. Amino acids: CASSRTSGSLDEQYF. The rearrangement links TRBV19 to TRBJ2-7, with TRBD2 matching 13 bases. The CDR3 covers 15 residues. Germline CDR1 reads LNHDA; CDR2 reads SQIVND (reference sequence). Trimming removed 4 bases from V and 5 bases from J; junction bases left unmatched: 5.

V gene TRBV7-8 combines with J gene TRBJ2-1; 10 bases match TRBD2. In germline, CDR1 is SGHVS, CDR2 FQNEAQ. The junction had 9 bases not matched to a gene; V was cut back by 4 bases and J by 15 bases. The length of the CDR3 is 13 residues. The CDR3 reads CASSWDLAGGRFF. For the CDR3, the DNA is TGTGCCAGCAGCTGGGATTTAGCGGGGGGTCGGTTCTTC.

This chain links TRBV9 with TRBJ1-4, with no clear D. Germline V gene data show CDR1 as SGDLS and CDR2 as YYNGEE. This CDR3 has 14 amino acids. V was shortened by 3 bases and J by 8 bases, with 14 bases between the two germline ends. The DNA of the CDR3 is TGTGCCAGCAGCGGCCGGGTCGGAGGGGAAAAACTGTTTTTT. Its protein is CASSGRVGGEKLFF.

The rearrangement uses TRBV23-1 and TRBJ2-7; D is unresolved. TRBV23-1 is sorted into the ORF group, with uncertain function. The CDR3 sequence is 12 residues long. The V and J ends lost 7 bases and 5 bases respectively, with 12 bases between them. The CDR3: CASNKFFNEQYF. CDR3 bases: TGCGCCAGCAACAAGTTTTTTAACGAGCAGTACTTC.

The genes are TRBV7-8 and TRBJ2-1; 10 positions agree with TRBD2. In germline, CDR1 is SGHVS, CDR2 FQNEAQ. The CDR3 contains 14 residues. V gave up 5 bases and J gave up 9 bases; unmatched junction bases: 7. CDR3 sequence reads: CASSRLAGGVEQFF. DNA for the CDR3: TGTGCCAGCAGCAGATTAGCGGGAGGAGTTGAGCAGTTCTTC.

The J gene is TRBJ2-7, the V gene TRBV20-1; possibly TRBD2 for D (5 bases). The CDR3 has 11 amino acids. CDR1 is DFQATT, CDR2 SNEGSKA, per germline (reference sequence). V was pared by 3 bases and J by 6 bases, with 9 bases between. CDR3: CSASQLGEQYF. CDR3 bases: TGCAGTGCTAGTCAACTAGGCGAGCAGTACTTC.

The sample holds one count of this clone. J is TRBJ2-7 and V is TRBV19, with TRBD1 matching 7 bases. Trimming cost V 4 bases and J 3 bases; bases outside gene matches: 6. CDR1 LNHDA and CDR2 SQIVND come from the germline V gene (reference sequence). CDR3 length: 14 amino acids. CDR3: CASSTYRDSYEQYF. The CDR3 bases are TGTGCCAGTAGTACTTACCGGGACAGCTACGAGCAGTACTTC.

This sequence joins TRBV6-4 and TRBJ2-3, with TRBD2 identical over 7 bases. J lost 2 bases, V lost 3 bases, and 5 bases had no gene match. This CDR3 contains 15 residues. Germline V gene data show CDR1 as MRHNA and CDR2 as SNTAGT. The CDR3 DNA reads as TGTGCCAGCAGTGAGTCTAGCGGAGACACAGATACGCAGTATTTT. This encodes CASSESSGDTDTQYF.

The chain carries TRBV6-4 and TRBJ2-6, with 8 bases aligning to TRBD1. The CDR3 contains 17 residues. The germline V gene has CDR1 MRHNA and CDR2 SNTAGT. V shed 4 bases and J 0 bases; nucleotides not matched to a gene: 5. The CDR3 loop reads CASSGGRGPSGANVLTF. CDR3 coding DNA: TGTGCCAGCAGTGGTGGCAGGGGGCCCTCTGGGGCCAACGTCCTGACTTTC.

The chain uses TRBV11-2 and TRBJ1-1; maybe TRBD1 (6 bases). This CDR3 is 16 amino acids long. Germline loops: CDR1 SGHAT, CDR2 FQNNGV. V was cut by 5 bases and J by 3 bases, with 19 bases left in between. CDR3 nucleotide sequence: TGTGCCAGCAGCCCTGTGGGAGGGGGGGCCTACACTGAAGCTTTCTTT. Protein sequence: CASSPVGGGAYTEAFF.

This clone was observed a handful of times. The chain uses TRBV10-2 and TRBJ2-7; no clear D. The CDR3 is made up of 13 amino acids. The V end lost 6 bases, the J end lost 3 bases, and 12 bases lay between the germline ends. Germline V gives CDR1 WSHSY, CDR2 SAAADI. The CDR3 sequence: CASRAVGSYEQYF. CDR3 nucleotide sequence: TGCGCCAGCAGGGCGGTTGGAAGCTACGAGCAGTACTTC.

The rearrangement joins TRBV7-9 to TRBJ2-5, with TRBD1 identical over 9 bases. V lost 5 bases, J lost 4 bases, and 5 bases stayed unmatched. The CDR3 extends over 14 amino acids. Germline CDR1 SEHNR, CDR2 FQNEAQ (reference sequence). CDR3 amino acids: CASSPDRGRETQYF. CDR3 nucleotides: TGTGCCAGCAGCCCGGACAGGGGTAGAGAGACCCAGTACTTC.

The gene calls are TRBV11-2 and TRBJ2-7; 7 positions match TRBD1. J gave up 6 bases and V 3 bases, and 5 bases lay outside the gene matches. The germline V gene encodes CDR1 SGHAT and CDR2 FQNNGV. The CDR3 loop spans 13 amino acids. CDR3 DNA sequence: TGTGCCAGCAGCTTGGGCAGGGGGAGCGAGCAGTACTTC. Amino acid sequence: CASSLGRGSEQYF.

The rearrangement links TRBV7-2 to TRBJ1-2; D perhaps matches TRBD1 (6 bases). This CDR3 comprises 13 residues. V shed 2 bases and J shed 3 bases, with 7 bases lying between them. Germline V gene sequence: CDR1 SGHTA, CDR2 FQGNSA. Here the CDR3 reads CASSLRQDYGYTF. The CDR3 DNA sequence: TGTGCCAGCAGCTTACGACAGGACTATGGCTACACCTTC. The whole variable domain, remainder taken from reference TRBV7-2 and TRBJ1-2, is GAGVSQSPSNKVTEKGKDVELRCDPISGHTALYWYRQSLGQGLEFLIYFQGNSAPDKSGLPSDRFSAERTGGSVSTLTIQRTQQEDSAVYLCASSLRQDYGYTFGSGTRLTVV.